This T cell receptor beta chain is drawn from a study of breast tumors, draining lymph nodes, adjacent tissues. Overall study results and limits: Compared with lymph nodes, tumors were less diverse; compared with nontumor tissue, more.

TCRdb reanalysed the multiplex PCR reads using MiXCR and keeps one entry per CDR3 protein. The data hold 130,000 or so distinct CDR3 sequences, with around 24% observed a single time. This clonotype came up many times. Antigen specificity is unknown. CDR1 LNHDA and CDR2 SQIVND come from the germline V gene (reference sequence). V lost 6 bases, J lost 4 bases, and 7 bases stayed unmatched. This CDR3 has 14 residues. Breast cancer patients provided tissue from their axillary draining lymph nodes. Specimen: axillary lymph node tissue. The clonotype was recovered from a female donor with breast cancer. Some clones in this sample may be carry-over from other donors' samples. This chain links TRBV19 with TRBJ2-5; TRBD2 matches at 8 bases. CDR3 sequence: CASRGAGGGETQYF. For the CDR3, the DNA is TGTGCCAGTAGGGGTGCGGGAGGAGGAGAGACCCAGTACTTC.